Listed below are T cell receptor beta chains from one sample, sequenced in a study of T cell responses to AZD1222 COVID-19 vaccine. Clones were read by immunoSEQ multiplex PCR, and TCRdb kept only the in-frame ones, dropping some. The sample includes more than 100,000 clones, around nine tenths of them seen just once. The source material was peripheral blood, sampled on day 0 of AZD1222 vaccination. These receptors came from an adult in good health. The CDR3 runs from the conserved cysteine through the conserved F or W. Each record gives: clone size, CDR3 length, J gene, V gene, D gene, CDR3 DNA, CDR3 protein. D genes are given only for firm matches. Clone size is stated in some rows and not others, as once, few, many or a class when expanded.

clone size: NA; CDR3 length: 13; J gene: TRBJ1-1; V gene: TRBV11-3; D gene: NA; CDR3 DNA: TGTGCCAGCAGCTTAGTACGGCAGGGAGAAGCTTTCTTT; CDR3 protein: CASSLVRQGEAFF
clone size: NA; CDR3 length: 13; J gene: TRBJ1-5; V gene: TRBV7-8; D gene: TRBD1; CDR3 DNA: TGTGCCAGCAGCTTAACAGGGGATCAGCCCCAGCATTTT; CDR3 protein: CASSLTGDQPQHF
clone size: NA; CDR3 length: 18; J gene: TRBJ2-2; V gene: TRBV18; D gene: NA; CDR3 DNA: TGTGCCAGCTCTGCACTAATCAGACAGGAGCTGAACACCGGGGAGCTGTTTTTT; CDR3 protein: CASSALIRQELNTGELFF
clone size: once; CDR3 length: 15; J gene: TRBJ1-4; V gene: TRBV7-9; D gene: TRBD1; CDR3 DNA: TGTGCCAGCAGCCAGACGGGACAGTATAATGAAAAACTGTTTTTT; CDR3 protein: CASSQTGQYNEKLFF
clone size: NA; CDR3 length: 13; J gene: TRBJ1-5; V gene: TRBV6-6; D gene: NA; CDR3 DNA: TGTGCCAGCAGCCCCAACCTCAATCAGCCCCAGCATTTT; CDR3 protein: CASSPNLNQPQHF
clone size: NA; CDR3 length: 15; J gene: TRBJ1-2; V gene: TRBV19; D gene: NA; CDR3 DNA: TGTGCCAGTAGTATAGGGGCCAGGACCGTGTTAGGCTACACCTTC; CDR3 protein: CASSIGARTVLGYTF
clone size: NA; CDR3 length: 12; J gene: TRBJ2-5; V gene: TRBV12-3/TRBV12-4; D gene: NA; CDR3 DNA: TGTGCCAGCAGTTTCGGCGACGAGACCCAGTACTTC; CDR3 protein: CASSFGDETQYF
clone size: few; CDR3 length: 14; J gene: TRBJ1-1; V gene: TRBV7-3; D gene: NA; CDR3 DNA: TGTGCCAGCAGCTTCTCAGGGGCCTACACTGAAGCTTTCTTT; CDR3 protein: CASSFSGAYTEAFF
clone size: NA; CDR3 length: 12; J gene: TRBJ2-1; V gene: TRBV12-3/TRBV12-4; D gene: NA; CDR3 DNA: TGTGCCAGCCAGCGGGTCTACAATGAGCAGTTCTTC; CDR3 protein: CASQRVYNEQFF
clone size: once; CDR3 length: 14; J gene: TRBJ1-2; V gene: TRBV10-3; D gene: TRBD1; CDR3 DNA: TGTGCCACCGGGGACAGGGCTTTTAACTATGGCTACACCTTC; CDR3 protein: CATGDRAFNYGYTF
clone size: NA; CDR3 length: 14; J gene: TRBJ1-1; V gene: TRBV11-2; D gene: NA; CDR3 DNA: TGTGCCAGCAGCTTACCTCCGGGACACACTGAAGCTTTCTTT; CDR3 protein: CASSLPPGHTEAFF
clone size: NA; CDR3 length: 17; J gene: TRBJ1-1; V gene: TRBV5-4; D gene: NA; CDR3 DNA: TGTGCCAGCAGCTTGGGGGCGGGAATCAGATCTATCACTGAAGCTTTCTTT; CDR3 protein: CASSLGAGIRSITEAFF
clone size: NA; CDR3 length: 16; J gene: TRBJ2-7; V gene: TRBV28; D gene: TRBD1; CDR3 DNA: TGTGCCAGCACCCCATGGGGGACAGGGAACCCCTACGAGCAGTACTTC; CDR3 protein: CASTPWGTGNPYEQYF
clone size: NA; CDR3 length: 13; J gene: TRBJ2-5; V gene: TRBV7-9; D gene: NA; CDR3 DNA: TGTGCCAGCAGCCCAGGATCCAGAGAGACCCAGTACTTC; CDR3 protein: CASSPGSRETQYF
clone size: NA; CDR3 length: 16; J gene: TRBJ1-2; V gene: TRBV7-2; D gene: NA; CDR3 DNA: TGTGCCAGCAGCTACGACCTGCTGGGACTAACTGGGGGCTACACCTTC; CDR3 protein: CASSYDLLGLTGGYTF
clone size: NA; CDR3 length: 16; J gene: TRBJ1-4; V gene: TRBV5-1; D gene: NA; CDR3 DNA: TGCGCCAGCAGCTCAGACGGGGGGCCGTCTAATGAAAAACTGTTTTTT; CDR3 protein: CASSSDGGPSNEKLFF
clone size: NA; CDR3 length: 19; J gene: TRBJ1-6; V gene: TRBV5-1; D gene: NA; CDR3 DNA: TGCGCCAGCAGCTTGGCGGTCAGGGGCAGAAATACCTATAATTCACCCCTCCACTTT; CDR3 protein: CASSLAVRGRNTYNSPLHF
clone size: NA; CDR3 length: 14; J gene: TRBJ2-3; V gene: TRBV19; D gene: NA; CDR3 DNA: TGTGCCAGTAGCTCGCCCCAGGGGACAGATACGCAGTATTTT; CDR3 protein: CASSSPQGTDTQYF
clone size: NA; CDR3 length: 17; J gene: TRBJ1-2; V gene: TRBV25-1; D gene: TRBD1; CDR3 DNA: TGTGCCAGCAGTGAAATCATCGGGACAGGGGCCAACTATGGCTACACCTTC; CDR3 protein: CASSEIIGTGANYGYTF
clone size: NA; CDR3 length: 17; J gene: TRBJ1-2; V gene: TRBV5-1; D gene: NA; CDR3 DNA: TGCGCCAGCAGCCCCGACGGACCAGCTGGGACTAACTATGGCTACACCTTC; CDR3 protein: CASSPDGPAGTNYGYTF
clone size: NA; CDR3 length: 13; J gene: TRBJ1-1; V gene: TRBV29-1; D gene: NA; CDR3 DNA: TGCAGCGTTGCTGGGGGCATGAACACTGAAGCTTTCTTT; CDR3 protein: CSVAGGMNTEAFF
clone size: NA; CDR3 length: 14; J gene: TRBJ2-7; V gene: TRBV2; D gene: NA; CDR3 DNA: TGTGCCAGCAGTAGTGGTAGGGGAGGTAGGGAGCAGTACTTC; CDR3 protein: CASSSGRGGREQYF
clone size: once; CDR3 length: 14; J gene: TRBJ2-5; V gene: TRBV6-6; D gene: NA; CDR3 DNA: TGTGCCAGCAGTAAGGGGGGGCGGCAAGAGACCCAGTACTTC; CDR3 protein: CASSKGGRQETQYF
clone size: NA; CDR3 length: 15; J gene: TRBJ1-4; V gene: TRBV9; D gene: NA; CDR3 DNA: TGTGCCAGCAGCGTAGGGCCCCAGGGAGGTGAAAAACTGTTTTTT; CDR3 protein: CASSVGPQGGEKLFF
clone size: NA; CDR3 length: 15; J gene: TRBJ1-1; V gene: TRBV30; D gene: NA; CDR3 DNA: TGTGCCCTGAGGGGGTCCGCCATCAGGAACACTGAAGCTTTCTTT; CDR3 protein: CALRGSAIRNTEAFF
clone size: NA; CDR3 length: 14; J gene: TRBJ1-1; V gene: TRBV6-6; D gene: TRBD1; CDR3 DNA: TGTGCCAGCAGTTACACAGGGGGAGGCACTGAAGCTTTCTTT; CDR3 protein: CASSYTGGGTEAFF
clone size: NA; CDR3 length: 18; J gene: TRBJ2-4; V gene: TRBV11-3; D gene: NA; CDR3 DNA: TGTGCCAGCAGCCTGAGGGGGGGGGCCCTCATAGCCAAAAACATTCAGTACTTC; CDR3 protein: CASSLRGGALIAKNIQYF
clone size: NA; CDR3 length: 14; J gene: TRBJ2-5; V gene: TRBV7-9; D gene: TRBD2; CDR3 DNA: TGTGCCAGCAGCCCTCGACTAGCGGAAGAGACCCAGTACTTC; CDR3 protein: CASSPRLAEETQYF
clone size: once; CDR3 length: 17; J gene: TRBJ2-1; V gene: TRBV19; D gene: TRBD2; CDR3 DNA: TGTGCCAGTACCACCGGACCTAGCGGGGCTAATTACAATGAGCAGTTCTTC; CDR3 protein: CASTTGPSGANYNEQFF
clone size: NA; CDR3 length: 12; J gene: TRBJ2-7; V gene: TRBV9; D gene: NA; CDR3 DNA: TGTGCCAGCGGCACAGGGACCTACGAGCAGTACTTC; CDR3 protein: CASGTGTYEQYF
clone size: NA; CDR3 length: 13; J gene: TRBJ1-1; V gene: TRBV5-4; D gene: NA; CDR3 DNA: TGTGCCAGCAGCCCAGGGACGGAAGCGGAAGCTTTCTTT; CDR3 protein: CASSPGTEAEAFF
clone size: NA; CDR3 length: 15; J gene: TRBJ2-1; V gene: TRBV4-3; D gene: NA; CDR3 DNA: TGCGCCAGCAGCCCCGGGACAAACTCTTACAATGAGCAGTTCTTC; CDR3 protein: CASSPGTNSYNEQFF
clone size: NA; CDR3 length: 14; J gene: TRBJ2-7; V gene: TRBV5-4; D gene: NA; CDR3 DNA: TGTGCCAGCAGCTTGAACAGGGCGTCCCACGAGCAGTACTTC; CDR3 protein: CASSLNRASHEQYF
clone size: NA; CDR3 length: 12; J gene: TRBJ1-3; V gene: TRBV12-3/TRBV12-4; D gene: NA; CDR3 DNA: TGTGCCAGCAGTCTGAATGGAAACACCATATATTTT; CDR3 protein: CASSLNGNTIYF
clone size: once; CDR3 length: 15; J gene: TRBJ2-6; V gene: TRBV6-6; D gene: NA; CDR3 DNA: TGTGCCAGCAGTTATGGAGGGATCGGGGCCAACGTCCTGACTTTC; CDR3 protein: CASSYGGIGANVLTF